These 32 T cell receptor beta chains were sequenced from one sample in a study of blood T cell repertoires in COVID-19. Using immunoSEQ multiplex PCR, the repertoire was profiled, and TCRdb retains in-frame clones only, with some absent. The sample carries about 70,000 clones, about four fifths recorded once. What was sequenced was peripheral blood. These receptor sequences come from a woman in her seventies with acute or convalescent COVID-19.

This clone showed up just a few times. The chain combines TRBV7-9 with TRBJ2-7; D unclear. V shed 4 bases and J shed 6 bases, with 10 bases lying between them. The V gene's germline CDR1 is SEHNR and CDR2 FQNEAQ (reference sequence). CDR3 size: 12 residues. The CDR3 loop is CASSSPTGEQYF. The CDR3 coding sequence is TGTGCCAGCAGCTCACCGACGGGCGAGCAGTACTTC.

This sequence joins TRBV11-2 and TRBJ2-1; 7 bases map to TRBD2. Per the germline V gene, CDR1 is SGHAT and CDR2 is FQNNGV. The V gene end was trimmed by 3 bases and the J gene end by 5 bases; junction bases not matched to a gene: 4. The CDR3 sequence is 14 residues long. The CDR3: CASSFGLGDNEQFF. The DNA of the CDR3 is TGTGCCAGCAGCTTCGGACTAGGGGACAATGAGCAGTTCTTC.

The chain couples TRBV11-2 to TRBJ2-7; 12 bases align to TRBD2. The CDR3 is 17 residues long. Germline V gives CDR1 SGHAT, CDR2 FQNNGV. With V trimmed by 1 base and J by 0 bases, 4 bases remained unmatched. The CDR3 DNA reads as TGTGCCAGCAGCTTAGGGACTAGCGGGACCTTCTCCTACGAGCAGTACTTC. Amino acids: CASSLGTSGTFSYEQYF.

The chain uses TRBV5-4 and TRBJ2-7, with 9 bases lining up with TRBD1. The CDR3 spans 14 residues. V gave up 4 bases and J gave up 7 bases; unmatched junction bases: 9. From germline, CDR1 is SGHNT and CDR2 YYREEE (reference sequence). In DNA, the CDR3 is TGTGCCAGCAGCCACCGGGACAGGGTAGGGGAGCAGTACTTC. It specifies CASSHRDRVGEQYF.

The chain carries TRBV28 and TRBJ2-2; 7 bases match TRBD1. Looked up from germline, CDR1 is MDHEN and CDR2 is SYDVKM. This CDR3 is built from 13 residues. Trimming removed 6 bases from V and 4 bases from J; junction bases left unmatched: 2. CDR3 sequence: CASRGTATGELFF. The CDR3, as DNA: TGTGCCAGCAGGGGGACAGCCACCGGGGAGCTGTTTTTT.

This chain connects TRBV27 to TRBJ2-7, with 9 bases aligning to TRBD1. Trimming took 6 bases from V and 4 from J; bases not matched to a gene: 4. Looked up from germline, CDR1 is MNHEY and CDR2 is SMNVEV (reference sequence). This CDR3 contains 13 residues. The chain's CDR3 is CASRGQGRYEQYF. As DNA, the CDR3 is TGTGCCAGCAGGGGACAGGGAAGATACGAGCAGTACTTC.

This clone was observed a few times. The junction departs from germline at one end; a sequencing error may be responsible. The DNA for the CDR3 is TGTGCCTGGAGAGTCGGGACTAGCGGCTCCAACGAGCAGTACTTC. This translates into CAWRVGTSGSNEQYF. The gene calls are TRBV30 and TRBJ2-7; TRBD2 matches 11 bases. The CDR3 runs 15 residues. Germline V gives CDR1 GTSNPN, CDR2 SVGIG (reference sequence).

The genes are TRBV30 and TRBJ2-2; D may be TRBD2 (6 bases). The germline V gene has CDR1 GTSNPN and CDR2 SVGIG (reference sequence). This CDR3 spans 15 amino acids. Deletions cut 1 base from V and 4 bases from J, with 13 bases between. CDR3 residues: CAWSGGSGTTGELFF. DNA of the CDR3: TGTGCCTGGAGTGGTGGTAGCGGAACCACCGGGGAGCTGTTTTTT.

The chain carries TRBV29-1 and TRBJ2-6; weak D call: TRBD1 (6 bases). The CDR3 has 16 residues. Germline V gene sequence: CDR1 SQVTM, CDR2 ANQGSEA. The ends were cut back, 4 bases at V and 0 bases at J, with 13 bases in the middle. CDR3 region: CSVVAGAISGANVLTF. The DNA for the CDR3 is TGCAGCGTTGTGGCAGGGGCTATCTCTGGGGCCAACGTCCTGACTTTC.

The CDR3 here is CASSPGGASGNNEQFF. The CDR3 DNA sequence: TGCGCCAGCAGCCCCGGCGGGGCTAGCGGAAACAATGAGCAGTTCTTC. This chain uses TRBV5-1 with TRBJ2-1, with 7 bases lining up with TRBD2. Trimming at V came to 4 bases and at J to 5 bases, leaving 12 bases not matched to a gene. The CDR3 is 16 residues long. From germline, CDR1 is SGHRS and CDR2 YFSETQ.

CDR3 DNA: TGTGCCAGCAGTTACTCGAGCGCAGGGGGTAATTCACCCCTCCACTTT. It codes for CASSYSSAGGNSPLHF. V gene TRBV6-2 or TRBV6-3 combines with J gene TRBJ1-6, with TRBD1 matching over 7 bases. The CDR3 has 16 amino acids. The germline CDR1 and CDR2 sequences are MNHEY and SVGEGT. V shed 0 bases and J 6 bases; nucleotides not matched to a gene: 5.

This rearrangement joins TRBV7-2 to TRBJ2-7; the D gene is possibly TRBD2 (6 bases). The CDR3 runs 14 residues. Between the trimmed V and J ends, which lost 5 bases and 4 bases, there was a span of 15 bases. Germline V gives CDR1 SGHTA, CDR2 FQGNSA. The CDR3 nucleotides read TGTGCCAGCAGCGTTAGCGGAGGACCTTACGAGCAGTACTTC. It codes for CASSVSGGPYEQYF.

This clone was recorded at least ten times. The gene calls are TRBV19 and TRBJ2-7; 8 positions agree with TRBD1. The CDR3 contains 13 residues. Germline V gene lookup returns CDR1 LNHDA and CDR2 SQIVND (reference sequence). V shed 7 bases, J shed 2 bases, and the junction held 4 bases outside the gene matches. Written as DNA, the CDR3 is TGTGCCAGTAAGACGACAGGGGCCTACGAGCAGTACTTC. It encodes CASKTTGAYEQYF.

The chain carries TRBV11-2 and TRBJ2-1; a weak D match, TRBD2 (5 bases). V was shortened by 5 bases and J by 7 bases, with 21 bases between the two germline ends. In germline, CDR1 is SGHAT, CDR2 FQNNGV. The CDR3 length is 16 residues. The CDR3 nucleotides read TGTGCCAGCAGCCGGCGGGTAGCCGGAGCTGGAAATGAGCAGTTCTTC. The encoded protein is CASSRRVAGAGNEQFF.

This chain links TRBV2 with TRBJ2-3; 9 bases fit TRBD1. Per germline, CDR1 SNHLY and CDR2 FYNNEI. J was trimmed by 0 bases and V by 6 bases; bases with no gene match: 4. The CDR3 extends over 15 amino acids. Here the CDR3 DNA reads TGTGCCAGCAGCTGGACAGGGGCCAGCACAGATACGCAGTATTTT. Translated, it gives CASSWTGASTDTQYF.

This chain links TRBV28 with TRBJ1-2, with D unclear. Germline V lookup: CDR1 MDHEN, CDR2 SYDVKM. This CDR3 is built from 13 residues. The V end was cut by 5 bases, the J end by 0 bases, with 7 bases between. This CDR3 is CASSPAANYGYTF. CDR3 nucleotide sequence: TGTGCCAGCAGTCCTGCAGCTAACTATGGCTACACCTTC.

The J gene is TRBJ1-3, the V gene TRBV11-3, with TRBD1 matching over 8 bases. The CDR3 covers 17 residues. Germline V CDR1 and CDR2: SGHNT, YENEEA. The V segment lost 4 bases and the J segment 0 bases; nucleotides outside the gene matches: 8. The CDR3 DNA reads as TGTGCCAGCAGCTCACCAGACAGGGGCGGCTCTGGAAACACCATATATTTT. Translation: CASSSPDRGGSGNTIYF.

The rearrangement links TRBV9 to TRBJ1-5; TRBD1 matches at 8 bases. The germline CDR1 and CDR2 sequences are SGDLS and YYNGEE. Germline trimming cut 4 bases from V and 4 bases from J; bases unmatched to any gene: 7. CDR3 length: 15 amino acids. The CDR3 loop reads CASSFTDRVNQPQHF. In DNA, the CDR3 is TGTGCCAGCAGCTTCACGGACAGGGTAAATCAGCCCCAGCATTTT.

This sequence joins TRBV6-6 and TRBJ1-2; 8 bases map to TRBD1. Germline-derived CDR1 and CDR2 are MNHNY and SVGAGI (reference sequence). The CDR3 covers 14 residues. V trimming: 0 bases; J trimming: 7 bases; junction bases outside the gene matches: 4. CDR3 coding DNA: TGTGCCAGCAGTTACTCGGAGACAGGGGTTGGCTACACCTTC. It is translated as CASSYSETGVGYTF.

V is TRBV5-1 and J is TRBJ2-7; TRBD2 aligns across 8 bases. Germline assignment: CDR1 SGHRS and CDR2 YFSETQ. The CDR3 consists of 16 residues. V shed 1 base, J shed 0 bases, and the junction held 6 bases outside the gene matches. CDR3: CASSLFPGGGSYEQYF. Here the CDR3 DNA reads TGCGCCAGCAGCTTGTTCCCGGGAGGGGGCTCCTACGAGCAGTACTTC.

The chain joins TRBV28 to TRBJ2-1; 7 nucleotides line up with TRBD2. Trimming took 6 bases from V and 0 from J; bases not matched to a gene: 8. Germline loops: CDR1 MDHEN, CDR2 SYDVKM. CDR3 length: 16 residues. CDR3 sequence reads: CASRKEAGSSYNEQFF. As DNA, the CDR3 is TGTGCCAGCAGGAAGGAAGCGGGGAGCTCCTACAATGAGCAGTTCTTC.

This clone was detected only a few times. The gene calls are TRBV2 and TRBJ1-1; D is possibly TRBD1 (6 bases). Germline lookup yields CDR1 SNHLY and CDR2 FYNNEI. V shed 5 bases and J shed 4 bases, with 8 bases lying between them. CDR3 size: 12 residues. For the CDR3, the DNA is TGTGCCAGCAGTCCACAGGGCACTGAAGCTTTCTTT. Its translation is CASSPQGTEAFF.

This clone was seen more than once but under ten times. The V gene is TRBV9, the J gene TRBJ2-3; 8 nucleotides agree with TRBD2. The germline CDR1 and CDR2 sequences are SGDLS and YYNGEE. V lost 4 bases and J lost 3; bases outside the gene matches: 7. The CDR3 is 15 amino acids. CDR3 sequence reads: CASSQYGLATDTQYF. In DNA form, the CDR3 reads TGTGCCAGCAGCCAATACGGACTAGCAACAGATACGCAGTATTTT.

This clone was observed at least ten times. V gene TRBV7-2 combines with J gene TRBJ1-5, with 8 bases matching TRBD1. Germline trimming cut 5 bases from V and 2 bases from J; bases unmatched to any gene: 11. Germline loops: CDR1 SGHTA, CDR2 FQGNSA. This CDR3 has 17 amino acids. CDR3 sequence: CASSRHRGEEGNQPQHF. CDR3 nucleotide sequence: TGTGCCAGCAGCCGCCACAGGGGGGAGGAAGGCAATCAGCCCCAGCATTTT.

CDR3 coding DNA: TGCGCCAGCAGTGAGCAACTAGCGGGGTTCTACGAGCAGTACTTC. This gives the protein CASSEQLAGFYEQYF. The chain couples TRBV10-1 to TRBJ2-7; 10 nucleotides align to TRBD2. After removal of 2 bases from V and 3 bases from J, the junction contained 4 bases not matched to a gene. CDR1 and CDR2 (germline): WNHNN, SYGVQD (reference sequence). The CDR3 runs 15 residues.

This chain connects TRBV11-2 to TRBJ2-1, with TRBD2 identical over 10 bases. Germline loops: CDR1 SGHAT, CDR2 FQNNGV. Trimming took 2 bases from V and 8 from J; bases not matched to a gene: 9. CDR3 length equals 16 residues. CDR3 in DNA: TGTGCCAGCAGCTTACCCGGGGTAGCGGGAGGAGATGAGCAGTTCTTC. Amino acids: CASSLPGVAGGDEQFF.

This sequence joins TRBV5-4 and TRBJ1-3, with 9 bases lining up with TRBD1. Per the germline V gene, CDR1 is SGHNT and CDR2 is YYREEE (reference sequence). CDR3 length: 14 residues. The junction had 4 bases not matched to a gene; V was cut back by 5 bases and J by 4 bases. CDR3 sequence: CASSDGQGGNTIYF. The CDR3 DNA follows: TGTGCCAGCAGTGATGGACAGGGGGGAAACACCATATATTTT.

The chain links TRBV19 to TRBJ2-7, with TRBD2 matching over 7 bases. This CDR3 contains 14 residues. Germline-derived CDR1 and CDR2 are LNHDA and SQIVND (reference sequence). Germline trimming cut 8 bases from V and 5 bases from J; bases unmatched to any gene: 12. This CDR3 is CASAPGLPLHEQYF. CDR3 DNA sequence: TGTGCCAGTGCCCCGGGACTACCTCTCCACGAGCAGTACTTC.

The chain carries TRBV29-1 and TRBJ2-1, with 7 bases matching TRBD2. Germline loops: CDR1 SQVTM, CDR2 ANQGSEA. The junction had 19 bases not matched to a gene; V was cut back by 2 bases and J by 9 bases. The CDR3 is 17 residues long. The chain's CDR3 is CSVEFLRLAGGGGEQFF. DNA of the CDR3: TGCAGCGTTGAATTCCTCCGACTAGCCGGAGGAGGCGGTGAGCAGTTCTTC.

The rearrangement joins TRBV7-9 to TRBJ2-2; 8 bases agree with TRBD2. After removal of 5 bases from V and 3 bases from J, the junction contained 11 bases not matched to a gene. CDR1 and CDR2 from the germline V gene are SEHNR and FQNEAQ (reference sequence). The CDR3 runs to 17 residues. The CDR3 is CASSPRKRAGDTGELFF. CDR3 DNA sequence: TGTGCCAGCAGCCCCCGGAAACGAGCGGGAGACACCGGGGAGCTGTTTTTT.

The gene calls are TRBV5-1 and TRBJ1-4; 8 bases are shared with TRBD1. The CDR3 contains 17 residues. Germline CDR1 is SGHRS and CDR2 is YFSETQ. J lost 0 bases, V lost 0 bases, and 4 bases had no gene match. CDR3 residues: CASSLGQGFATNEKLFF. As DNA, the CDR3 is TGCGCCAGCAGCTTGGGACAGGGGTTTGCAACTAATGAAAAACTGTTTTTT.

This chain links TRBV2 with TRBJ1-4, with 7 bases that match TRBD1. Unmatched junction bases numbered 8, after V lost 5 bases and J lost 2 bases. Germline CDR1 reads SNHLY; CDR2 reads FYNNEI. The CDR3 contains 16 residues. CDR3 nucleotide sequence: TGTGCCAGCAGTCCCGGACAGGCCAGGACTAATGAAAAACTGTTTTTT. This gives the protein CASSPGQARTNEKLFF.